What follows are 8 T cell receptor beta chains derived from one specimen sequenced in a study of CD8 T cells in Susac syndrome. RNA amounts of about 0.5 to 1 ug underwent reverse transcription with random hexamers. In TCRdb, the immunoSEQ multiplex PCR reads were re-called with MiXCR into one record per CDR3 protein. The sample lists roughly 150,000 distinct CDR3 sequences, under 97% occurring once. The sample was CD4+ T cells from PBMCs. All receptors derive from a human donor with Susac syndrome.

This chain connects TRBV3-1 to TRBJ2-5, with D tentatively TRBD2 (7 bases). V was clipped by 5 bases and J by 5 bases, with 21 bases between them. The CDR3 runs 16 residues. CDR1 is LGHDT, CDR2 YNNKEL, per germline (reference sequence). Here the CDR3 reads CASSTRKRDIGETQYF. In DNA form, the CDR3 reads TGTGCCAGCAGCACCCGGAAGCGGGACATTGGGGAGACCCAGTACTTC.

The CDR3 here is CSASRPGGTDTQYF. The CDR3 nucleotides are TGCAGTGCTAGTAGGCCAGGGGGCACAGATACGCAGTATTTT. The rearrangement links TRBV20-1 to TRBJ2-3; tentatively, D is TRBD1 (6 bases). The V gene lost 3 bases and the J gene lost 1 base, with 11 bases spanning the gap. The CDR3 runs to 14 residues. Per germline, CDR1 DFQATT and CDR2 SNEGSKA (reference sequence).

The CDR3 spells CASSQPPPGFFTDTQYF. The CDR3 nucleotides read TGTGCCAGCAGCCAACCCCCACCGGGGTTTTTCACAGATACGCAGTATTTT. J is TRBJ2-3 and V is TRBV7-9; D is perhaps TRBD2 (5 bases). Deletions cut 5 bases from V and 2 bases from J, with 20 bases between. Germline CDR1 and CDR2: SEHNR and FQNEAQ (reference sequence). This CDR3 has 17 residues.

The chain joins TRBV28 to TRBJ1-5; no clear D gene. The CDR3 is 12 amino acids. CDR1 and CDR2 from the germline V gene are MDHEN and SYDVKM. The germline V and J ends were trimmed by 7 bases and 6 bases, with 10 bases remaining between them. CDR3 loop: CASTTMGQPQHF. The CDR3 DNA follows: TGTGCCAGCACCACTATGGGTCAGCCCCAGCATTTT.

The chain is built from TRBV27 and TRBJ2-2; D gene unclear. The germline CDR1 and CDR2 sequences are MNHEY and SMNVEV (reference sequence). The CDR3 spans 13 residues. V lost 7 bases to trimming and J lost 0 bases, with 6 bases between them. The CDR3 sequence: CASNSANTGELFF. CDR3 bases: TGTGCCAGCAATTCCGCGAACACCGGGGAGCTGTTTTTT.

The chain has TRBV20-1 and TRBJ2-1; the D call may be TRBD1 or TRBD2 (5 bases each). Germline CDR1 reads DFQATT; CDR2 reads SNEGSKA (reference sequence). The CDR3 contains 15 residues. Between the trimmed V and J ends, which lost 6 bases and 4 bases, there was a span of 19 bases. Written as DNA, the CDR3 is TGCAGTGCGGGGGTGGGTCTAGAGCTTTACAATGAGCAGTTCTTC. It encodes CSAGVGLELYNEQFF.

The CDR3, as DNA: TGTGCCAGCAGCTTCGACAGCATGCTGCAGGGGGGCACCGGGGAGCTGTTTTTT. Its protein product is CASSFDSMLQGGTGELFF. The chain combines TRBV11-3 with TRBJ2-2; TRBD1 is a possible D gene (7 bases). Trimming stripped 3 bases from V and 4 bases from J, with 21 bases between. Looked up from germline, CDR1 is SGHNT and CDR2 is YENEEA. CDR3 length: 18 residues.

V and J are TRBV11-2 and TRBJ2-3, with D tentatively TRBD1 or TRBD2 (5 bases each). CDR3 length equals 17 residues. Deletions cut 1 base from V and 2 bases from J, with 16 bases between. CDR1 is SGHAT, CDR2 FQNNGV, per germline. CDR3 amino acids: CASSLVHQGTYTDTQYF. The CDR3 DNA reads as TGTGCCAGCAGCTTAGTACACCAAGGGACCTACACAGATACGCAGTATTTT.